A single sample gave rise to the 32 T cell receptor beta chains below, sequenced in a study of blood T cell repertoires in COVID-19. Repertoires were generated with immunoSEQ multiplex PCR, while TCRdb's copy carries only in-frame clones and drops some. Among about 160,000 clones listed, 82% were seen once. Material: peripheral blood. All receptors come from a woman in her 40s with COVID-19, enrolled during active disease.

The V and J genes are TRBV7-8 and TRBJ2-7; TRBD1 might be the D (6 bases). V dropped 3 bases and J dropped 7 bases, with 19 bases sitting between them. Looked up from germline, CDR1 is SGHVS and CDR2 is FQNEAQ. The CDR3 sequence is 15 residues long. The CDR3 region is CASSFWTDSRWEQYF. CDR3 coding DNA: TGTGCCAGCAGCTTCTGGACAGACTCTCGGTGGGAGCAGTACTTC.

Only one count was recorded for this clone. This rearrangement joins TRBV5-1 to TRBJ2-1, with TRBD2 matching over 15 bases. The CDR3 contains 15 residues. CDR1 is SGHRS, CDR2 YFSETQ, per germline. V shed 4 bases, J shed 10 bases, and the junction held 6 bases outside the gene matches. CDR3 sequence reads: CASSPQGLAGGEQFF. CDR3 sequence (DNA): TGCGCCAGCAGCCCCCAGGGACTAGCGGGAGGAGAGCAGTTCTTC.

The J gene is TRBJ1-5, the V gene TRBV2; no clear D. The ends were cut back, 5 bases at V and 2 bases at J, with 13 bases in the middle. The CDR3 sequence is 15 residues long. Per germline, CDR1 SNHLY and CDR2 FYNNEI. The CDR3 reads CASSPIRQGNQPQHF. As DNA, the CDR3 is TGTGCCAGCAGTCCAATACGCCAGGGCAATCAGCCCCAGCATTTT.

This rearrangement joins TRBV15 to TRBJ1-1; 8 bases align to TRBD1. V shed 5 bases and J 6 bases; nucleotides not matched to a gene: 2. Per germline, CDR1 LNHNV and CDR2 YYDKDF (reference sequence). CDR3 length equals 12 residues. The chain's CDR3 is CATSPQGAEAFF. The CDR3 bases are TGTGCCACCAGCCCACAGGGGGCTGAAGCTTTCTTT.

The count of this clone is one. The gene calls are TRBV29-1 and TRBJ1-1; possible D gene TRBD1, 5 bases. The germline CDR1 and CDR2 sequences are SQVTM and ANQGSEA. The CDR3 spans 12 residues. V lost 7 bases, J lost 5 bases, and 14 bases lay in between. Here the CDR3 DNA reads TGCAGCGGTGCGGGGGGATGGACTGAAGCTTTCTTT. This sequence encodes CSGAGGWTEAFF.

V is TRBV28 and J is TRBJ1-2, with D tentatively TRBD1 (6 bases). The CDR3 is made up of 16 amino acids. The V and J ends lost 6 bases and 0 bases respectively, with 17 bases between them. Looked up from germline, CDR1 is MDHEN and CDR2 is SYDVKM. CDR3 sequence reads: CASRTTGPLPNYGYTF. The DNA of the CDR3 is TGTGCCAGCAGGACCACAGGGCCTCTACCTAACTATGGCTACACCTTC.

The J gene is TRBJ2-1, the V gene TRBV18; possibly TRBD1 for D (5 bases). V was cut by 1 base and J by 5 bases, with 6 bases left in between. The CDR3 has 13 amino acids. Germline V CDR1 and CDR2: KGHSH, LQKENI. CDR3 coding DNA: TGTGCCAGCTCACCACAGGGGAACAATGAGCAGTTCTTC. It codes for CASSPQGNNEQFF.

This clone has only a few counts. The chain is built from TRBV6-5 and TRBJ2-5, with D perhaps TRBD1 (8 bases). The CDR3 has 14 amino acids. Per germline, CDR1 MNHEY and CDR2 SVGAGI. V lost 5 bases and J 5 bases, leaving 15 bases between the germline ends. This chain's CDR3 is CASSNTGGAETQYF. DNA of the CDR3: TGTGCCAGCAGTAATACAGGGGGGGCGGAGACCCAGTACTTC.

In this sample, this clone turned up once. V is TRBV27 and J is TRBJ2-3; 16 bases align to TRBD2. The CDR3 is made up of 20 amino acids. The V segment lost 4 bases and the J segment 4 bases; nucleotides outside the gene matches: 14. Germline V lookup: CDR1 MNHEY, CDR2 SMNVEV (reference sequence). CDR3 residues: CASSWGGPGLAGGPPDTQYF. The CDR3 coding sequence is TGTGCCAGCAGTTGGGGGGGCCCGGGACTAGCGGGGGGGCCCCCAGATACGCAGTATTTT.

The rearrangement uses TRBV27 and TRBJ1-6; 7 bases agree with TRBD1. Germline assignment: CDR1 MNHEY and CDR2 SMNVEV (reference sequence). V trimming: 6 bases; J trimming: 12 bases; junction bases outside the gene matches: 11. CDR3 length: 14 residues. The DNA of the CDR3 is TGTGCCAGCAGACCCAGGACAGGAGGTGGACCCCTCCACTTT. This gives the protein CASRPRTGGGPLHF.

There are a few counts of this clone. This chain links TRBV18 with TRBJ2-7; 8 positions match TRBD1. The J segment lost 4 bases and the V segment lost 9 bases, leaving 5 bases of the junction unmatched. CDR3 length: 12 residues. CDR1 is KGHSH and CDR2 is LQKENI in the germline V gene. The CDR3 loop reads CASRTGSYEQYF. CDR3 in DNA: TGTGCCAGTCGGACAGGGTCTTACGAGCAGTACTTC.

This clone was counted once. The chain combines TRBV9 with TRBJ2-1; the D gene is possibly TRBD1 (5 bases). V lost 4 bases and J lost 8, with 13 bases in between. CDR3 length: 13 amino acids. CDR1 is SGDLS and CDR2 is YYNGEE in the germline V gene. Here the CDR3 reads CASSTRTQHEQFF. CDR3 bases: TGTGCCAGCAGCACGCGGACACAGCATGAGCAGTTCTTC. The full variable domain, completed using reference TRBV9 and TRBJ2-1, is DSGVTQTPKHLITATGQRVTLRCSPRSGDLSVYWYQQSLDQGLQFLIQYYNGEERAKGNILERFSAQQFPDLHSELNLSSLELGDSALYFCASSTRTQHEQFFGPGTRLTVL.

This clone has a handful of counts. The chain couples TRBV18 to TRBJ1-4; D is undetermined. Germline V CDR1 and CDR2: KGHSH, LQKENI. Trimming cost V 2 bases and J 7 bases, with 11 bases left between them. The CDR3 loop spans 14 amino acids. In DNA, the CDR3 is TGTGCCAGCTCACCAGCGCTAGGATCTGAAAAACTGTTTTTT. This translates into CASSPALGSEKLFF.

A few counts support this clone. V and J are TRBV3-1 (or the pseudogene TRBV3-2) and TRBJ1-2; D gene unclear. CDR1 and CDR2 from the germline V gene are LGHDT and YNNKEL (reference sequence). The V end lost 2 bases, the J end lost 4 bases, and 8 bases lay between the germline ends. CDR3 size: 13 residues. DNA of the CDR3: TGTGCCAGCAGCCAAAGACACGGCTATGGCTACACCTTC. Its translation: CASSQRHGYGYTF.

This chain connects TRBV7-2 to TRBJ2-2, with unresolved D. The germline gives CDR1 SGHTA, CDR2 FQGNSA. The CDR3 has 14 residues. V gave up 5 bases and J gave up 1 base, with 8 bases separating them. The CDR3 DNA follows: TGTGCCAGCAGCCTATATCGGAACACCGGGGAGCTGTTTTTT. Its protein is CASSLYRNTGELFF.

This clone was counted only a few times. V usage is TRBV11-2 and J usage is TRBJ2-7; 8 bases line up with TRBD1. V shed 3 bases and J 4 bases; nucleotides not matched to a gene: 11. The CDR3 loop spans 16 amino acids. The germline gives CDR1 SGHAT, CDR2 FQNNGV. CDR3 DNA: TGTGCCAGCAGCTTCCTAATACGGGACAGGCCTTACGAGCAGTACTTC. As protein: CASSFLIRDRPYEQYF. The variable domain in full, completed from reference TRBV11-2 and TRBJ2-7, reads EAGVAQSPRYKIIEKRQSVAFWCNPISGHATLYWYQQILGQGPKLLIQFQNNGVVDDSQLPKDRFSAERLKGVDSTLKIQPAKLEDSAVYLCASSFLIRDRPYEQYFGPGTRLTVT.

CDR3 DNA: TGTGCCAGCAGCACGAGCGGGAGGGCCAGTTACGAGCAGTACTTC. It is translated as CASSTSGRASYEQYF. The J gene is TRBJ2-7, the V gene TRBV7-2; TRBD2 aligns across 10 bases. The V gene's germline CDR1 is SGHTA and CDR2 FQGNSA. The CDR3 is 15 amino acids. V shed 5 bases and J 4 bases; nucleotides not matched to a gene: 8. Full variable domain (missing parts from reference TRBV7-2 and TRBJ2-7): GAGVSQSPSNKVTEKGKDVELRCDPISGHTALYWYRQSLGQGLEFLIYFQGNSAPDKSGLPSDRFSAERTGGSVSTLTIQRTQQEDSAVYLCASSTSGRASYEQYFGPGTRLTVT.

The chain joins TRBV2 to TRBJ1-2; D ambiguous. This CDR3 is 16 amino acids long. V lost 4 bases to trimming and J lost 4 bases, with 19 bases between them. Germline loops: CDR1 SNHLY, CDR2 FYNNEI. CDR3 DNA sequence: TGTGCCAGCAGTGCGGGAGGCAGGTCTGTGGTCTATGGCTACACCTTC. Amino acid sequence: CASSAGGRSVVYGYTF.

J is TRBJ1-4 and V is TRBV11-2, with 7 bases aligning to TRBD1. The germline V gene encodes CDR1 SGHAT and CDR2 FQNNGV. The CDR3 runs 13 residues. V lost 6 bases, J lost 8 bases, and 6 bases stayed unmatched. The CDR3 sequence is CASSRQGWEKLFF. Here the CDR3 DNA reads TGTGCCAGCAGTAGACAGGGTTGGGAAAAACTGTTTTTT. Together with reference TRBV11-2 and TRBJ1-4, the CDR3 gives the full variable domain: EAGVAQSPRYKIIEKRQSVAFWCNPISGHATLYWYQQILGQGPKLLIQFQNNGVVDDSQLPKDRFSAERLKGVDSTLKIQPAKLEDSAVYLCASSRQGWEKLFFGSGTQLSVL.

The chain carries TRBV25-1 and TRBJ1-5; D gene unclear. The CDR3 totals 15 residues. Germline CDR1 reads MGHDK; CDR2 reads SYGVNS. Trimming removed 1 base at V and 0 bases at J, with 7 bases between. DNA of the CDR3: TGTGCCAGCAGTGAATTCGGGGATAGCAATCAGCCCCAGCATTTT. It is translated as CASSEFGDSNQPQHF. Supplemented by reference TRBV25-1 and TRBJ1-5, the full variable domain reads EADIYQTPRYLVIGTGKKITLECSQTMGHDKMYWYQQDPGMELHLIHYSYGVNSTEKGDLSSESTVSRIRTEHFPLTLESARPSHTSQYLCASSEFGDSNQPQHFGDGTRLSIL.

The chain links TRBV9 to TRBJ2-1; TRBD2 might be the D (7 bases). The germline V gene has CDR1 SGDLS and CDR2 YYNGEE. The V and J ends lost 5 bases and 11 bases respectively, with 17 bases between them. The CDR3 has 13 amino acids. The CDR3: CASRGFGGTKQFF. The CDR3 DNA follows: TGTGCCAGCAGGGGATTCGGGGGGACAAAGCAGTTCTTC. Full variable domain (rest looked up from reference TRBV9 and TRBJ2-1): DSGVTQTPKHLITATGQRVTLRCSPRSGDLSVYWYQQSLDQGLQFLIQYYNGEERAKGNILERFSAQQFPDLHSELNLSSLELGDSALYFCASRGFGGTKQFFGPGTRLTVL.

The genes are TRBV6-5 and TRBJ2-3, with D possibly being TRBD2 (5 bases). The length of the CDR3 is 13 residues. Germline V gene lookup returns CDR1 MNHEY and CDR2 SVGAGI. Trimming pared 7 bases from V and 0 bases from J, leaving 8 bases between. CDR3 DNA sequence: TGTGCCAGCATGCGGAGGAGCACAGATACGCAGTATTTT. Amino acids: CASMRRSTDTQYF.

The V call is TRBV15, the J call TRBJ1-1, with 7 bases that match TRBD1. This CDR3 has 12 amino acids. After removal of 5 bases from V and 5 bases from J, the junction contained 2 bases not matched to a gene. Germline-derived CDR1 and CDR2 are LNHNV and YYDKDF (reference sequence). The CDR3, as DNA: TGTGCCACCAGCGCACAGGGGACTGAAGCTTTCTTT. Encoded protein: CATSAQGTEAFF.

The rearrangement joins TRBV3-1 (or the pseudogene TRBV3-2) to TRBJ1-1, with D perhaps matching TRBD1 (6 bases). CDR1 LGHDT and CDR2 YNNKEL come from the germline V gene (reference sequence). This CDR3 has 15 residues. Trimming removed 3 bases at V and 1 base at J, with 12 bases between. The CDR3 DNA is TGTGCCAGCAGCCATGGTCGCAGGGGGAACACTGAAGCTTTCTTT. Encoded protein: CASSHGRRGNTEAFF.

The chain links TRBV9 to TRBJ2-7; D is perhaps TRBD1 (6 bases). This CDR3 comprises 15 residues. Trimming removed 0 bases at V and 2 bases at J, with 12 bases between. Germline assignment: CDR1 SGDLS and CDR2 YYNGEE. The CDR3 here is CASSVGSGATYEQYF. For the CDR3, the DNA is TGTGCCAGCAGCGTAGGGTCAGGGGCGACCTACGAGCAGTACTTC. The full variable domain, its missing parts supplied by reference TRBV9 and TRBJ2-7, is DSGVTQTPKHLITATGQRVTLRCSPRSGDLSVYWYQQSLDQGLQFLIQYYNGEERAKGNILERFSAQQFPDLHSELNLSSLELGDSALYFCASSVGSGATYEQYFGPGTRLTVT.

The CDR3 region has the DNA TGTGCCAGCAGCCAATTGAGTCAGCCCCAGCATTTT. It codes for CASSQLSQPQHF. The rearrangement uses TRBV3-1 (or the pseudogene TRBV3-2) and TRBJ1-5; D uncertain. The CDR3 length is 12 residues. Germline assignment: CDR1 LGHDT and CDR2 YNNKEL (reference sequence). The ends were cut back, 2 bases at V and 6 bases at J, with 5 bases in the middle.

The rearrangement uses TRBV28 and TRBJ2-2; tentatively, D is TRBD2 (6 bases). The germline V gene has CDR1 MDHEN and CDR2 SYDVKM. V shed 3 bases and J shed 1 base, with 6 bases lying between them. This CDR3 spans 14 amino acids. The CDR3 region is CASSFGGNTGELFF. The CDR3 region has the DNA TGTGCCAGCAGTTTCGGGGGGAACACCGGGGAGCTGTTTTTT.

The chain has TRBV19 and TRBJ2-6, with 8 positions matching TRBD1. Trimming removed 3 bases from V and 4 bases from J; junction bases left unmatched: 5. CDR3 length: 16 amino acids. CDR1 is LNHDA, CDR2 SQIVND, per germline (reference sequence). Here the CDR3 DNA reads TGTGCCAGTAGTATCGGACAGGGTGCCGGGGCCAACGTCCTGACTTTC. Residues: CASSIGQGAGANVLTF.

V is TRBV7-2 and J is TRBJ2-1, with D possibly matching TRBD2 (6 bases). With 5 bases removed from V and 9 bases from J, the gap between germline ends came to 20 bases. The CDR3 sequence is 15 residues long. Germline loops: CDR1 SGHTA, CDR2 FQGNSA. As DNA, the CDR3 is TGTGCCAGCAGCCCCTTCGGGAGCCCGAATACTGAGCAGTTCTTC. It translates to CASSPFGSPNTEQFF.

J is TRBJ2-3 and V is TRBV9, with 11 bases aligning to TRBD2. There are 15 residues in the CDR3. The J segment lost 5 bases and the V segment lost 7 bases, leaving 9 bases of the junction unmatched. Germline V lookup: CDR1 SGDLS, CDR2 YYNGEE. The CDR3 region has the DNA TGTGCCAGCTCCCTGACTAGCGGGACCAGAGATACGCAGTATTTT. Its protein is CASSLTSGTRDTQYF.

The V call is TRBV19, the J call TRBJ1-5, with a tentative D call TRBD1 (6 bases). The CDR3 length is 14 residues. The germline V gene encodes CDR1 LNHDA and CDR2 SQIVND (reference sequence). V lost 5 bases and J lost 6, with 14 bases in between. The CDR3 DNA follows: TGTGCCAGTAGTGGGGGCGAAGAGGGTCAGCCCCAGCATTTT. Protein: CASSGGEEGQPQHF.

The V gene is TRBV6-4, the J gene TRBJ2-6, with 8 bases identical to TRBD1. V was clipped by 4 bases and J by 4 bases; unmatched bases: 6. CDR1 is MRHNA and CDR2 is SNTAGT in the germline V gene. The CDR3 covers 16 residues. The CDR3 protein is CASSGSGGEGANVLTF. Here the CDR3 DNA reads TGTGCCAGCAGTGGTTCAGGGGGCGAGGGGGCCAACGTCCTGACTTTC.